This T cell receptor beta chain was sequenced during a study of T cell clones after liver transplantation. Libraries were prepared by immunoSEQ multiplex PCR; TCRdb keeps only in-frame clonotypes and omits some of them. Of more than 95,000 clones in the sample, 75% to 85% are singletons; the top ten hold around 0.94%. CDR1 is SGHRS, CDR2 YFSETQ, per germline. Trimming removed 0 bases at V and 10 bases at J, with 13 bases between. The CDR3 consists of 13 residues. The sample consisted of CD4+ T cells from blood, taken before liver transplant. The J gene is TRBJ1-2, the V gene TRBV5-1, with D perhaps TRBD1 (5 bases). This receptor was taken from a human donor who received a liver transplant. This chain's CDR3 is CASSLGGTGDYTF. For the CDR3, the DNA is TGCGCCAGCAGCTTGGGCGGGACCGGAGACTACACCTTC. The variable domain in full, completed from reference TRBV5-1 and TRBJ1-2, reads KAGVTQTPRYLIKTRGQQVTLSCSPISGHRSVSWYQQTPGQGLQFLFEYFSETQRNKGNFPGRFSGRQFSNSRSEMNVSTLELGDSALYLCASSLGGTGDYTFGSGTRLTVV.